This T cell receptor (beta chain) was found in a study of shared clonotypes between healthy human individuals. V lost 0 bases and J 5 bases, leaving 1 base between the germline ends. CDR1 and CDR2 (germline): MNHNY, SVGAGI (reference sequence). This CDR3 is built from 12 residues. As concerns this clone: This may come from a read error, since a much larger clone is one base off.

Generated by immunoSEQ multiplex PCR, the TCRdb table keeps only in-frame clones and is missing some. The sample yields some 1 million clones, 70% to 80% seen once. The rearrangement uses TRBV6-6 and TRBJ2-2; no firm D call. Sample: memory CD4+ T cells sorted from blood. Subset of the sample: CD45RA-negative fraction. The receptor comes from a man between 18 and 35 years old in good health. The CDR3 region is CASSYSTGELFF. CDR3 nucleotide sequence: TGTGCCAGCAGTTACTCGACCGGGGAGCTGTTTTTT.